Sequencing of this TCR beta chain was carried out in a study of T cells in Graves' hyperthyroidism and ophthalmopathy. This clonotype has ten or more counts. Each person with ophthalmopathy scored at least 3 on the Clinical Activity Score, reached NOSPECS grade 4 or higher, and had been ill under 3 months. The V end was cut by 0 bases, the J end by 3 bases, with 10 bases between. CDR1 is SGHNT, CDR2 YYREEE, per germline (reference sequence). The CDR3 is 15 amino acids. What was amplified from RNA transcripts were TCR beta CDR3 regions. With the HTBI primer set, the TCR CDR3 went through a first round of RT-PCR. TCRdb redid the calling of the multiplex PCR reads with MiXCR, one entry per CDR3 protein. The table lists hundreds of thousands of distinct CDR3 sequences, about 16% of them singletons.

This receptor was taken from a woman younger than 30 with Graves' ophthalmopathy. Material for sequencing was blood. This rearrangement joins TRBV5-4 to TRBJ2-1; either TRBD1 or TRBD2 may fit D (6 bases each). The CDR3 nucleotides are TGTGCCAGCAGCTTGGCCGGGGGCGTCTACAATGAGCAGTTCTTC. This codes for CASSLAGGVYNEQFF.